This T cell receptor beta chain was observed in a study of T cells in narcolepsy. The study's findings and limits: Autoreactive clonotypes reportedly recurred in blood of same and different patients, not controls.

This table comes from immunoSEQ multiplex PCR, and its TCRdb copy is limited to in-frame clones, with some not included. Among 25,000 to 35,000 clones listed, 75% to 85% were seen once. Germline V gene data show CDR1 as DFQATT and CDR2 as SNEGSKA (reference sequence). The CDR3 has 11 amino acids. V lost 3 bases, J lost 11 bases, and 13 bases lay in between. Notes on this clone: Its antigen remains unidentified.

The receptor's source is a human donor with narcolepsy. The material sequenced was CD45RA- memory CD4+ T cells from PBMCs. V is TRBV20-1 and J is TRBJ1-1, with D unresolved. CDR3 coding DNA: TGCAGTGCTAGTTTGAAAGGTGGGGCTTTCTTT. Its protein is CSASLKGGAFF.